Listed below are T cell receptor beta chains from one sample, sequenced in a study of T cells in Graves' hyperthyroidism and ophthalmopathy. Via MiXCR, TCRdb re-called the multiplex PCR reads, giving one row per CDR3 protein. The table shows some 690,000 distinct CDR3 sequences, with around 15% occurring only once. The sample consisted of blood. These receptors came from a man in his fifties or sixties with Graves' hyperthyroidism. Each CDR3 is given with its conserved first and last residue. The D gene is left open where the match is weak. Only part of the rows carry a size: once, few, many, or a class if the clone is expanded.

d_gene | abundance | j_gene | v_gene | CDR3nt | CDR3aa
TRBD2 | many | TRBJ2-1 | TRBV5-5 | TGTGCCAGCAGCTTGGTACTAGCGAATGAGCAGTTCTTC | CASSLVLANEQFF
TRBD2 | many | TRBJ2-7 | TRBV7-2 | TGTGCCAGCAGCTCTGGCGGGAGTTCCGACGAGCAGTACTTC | CASSSGGSSDEQYF
NA | few | TRBJ2-7 | TRBV6-5 | TGTGCCAGCAGTTACCGGGACTTCTACGAGCAGTACTTC | CASSYRDFYEQYF
TRBD2 | many | TRBJ2-4 | TRBV2 | TGTGCCAGCAATGATCCGGGACTAGCTTGGGGCATTCAGTACTTC | CASNDPGLAWGIQYF
TRBD2 | many | TRBJ2-5 | TRBV11-2 | TGTGCCAGCAGCACCCGGGAGGGAGACGTGACCCAGTACTTC | CASSTREGDVTQYF
NA | many | TRBJ2-5 | TRBV5-1 | TGCGCCAGCAGCTTGGAATCGGGGGAAGGGGAGACCCAGTACTTC | CASSLESGEGETQYF
NA | NA | TRBJ2-5 | TRBV5-1 | TGCGCCAGCAGCTTGAAAGGGGACGTGGAGACCCAGTACTTC | CASSLKGDVETQYF
TRBD2 | few | TRBJ2-1 | TRBV6-1 | TGTGCCAGCAGTGGACTAGCGGGAGCGTATGAGCAGTTCTTC | CASSGLAGAYEQFF
TRBD2 | few | TRBJ2-5 | TRBV6-5 | TGTGCCAGCAGTTACATCAGGGAGGGAAGAGAGACCCAGTACTTC | CASSYIREGRETQYF
NA | few | TRBJ2-2 | TRBV7-2 | TGTGCCAGCAGCTTAGATCCTAGATCGAGTGCCGGGGAGCTGTTTTTT | CASSLDPRSSAGELFF
NA | many | TRBJ1-1 | TRBV28 | TGTGCCAGCAGGACTCAGGGAACGAGAACTGAAGCTTTCTTT | CASRTQGTRTEAFF
NA | NA | TRBJ2-3 | TRBV11-2 | TGTGCCAGCAGCCAAACCCAGATAAAGTGGACAGATACGCAGTATTTT | CASSQTQIKWTDTQYF
NA | many | TRBJ2-1 | TRBV12-3/TRBV12-4 | TGTGCCAGCAGTTTAGTGATAGGGCCCTACAATGAGCAGTTCTTC | CASSLVIGPYNEQFF
NA | NA | TRBJ2-7 | TRBV6-1 | TGTGCCAGCAGTGAGTTGGCGGGATATTCCACCCACAATTACGAGCAGTACTTC | CASSELAGYSTHNYEQYF
NA | NA | TRBJ2-7 | TRBV9 | TGTGCCAGCAGCGTAGTACTAGAAGCCGAGCAGTACTTC | CASSVVLEAEQYF
NA | few | TRBJ2-7 | TRBV15 | TGTGCCACCAGCAGAGAGGAGCAGGCTACCCGGGGGGAGCAGTACTTC | CATSREEQATRGEQYF
NA | many | TRBJ2-1 | TRBV20-1 | TGCAGTGCTGGGCCCGGGACGCTCGACCGAAATGAGCAGTTCTTC | CSAGPGTLDRNEQFF
NA | many | TRBJ2-7 | TRBV28 | TGTGCCAGCAGTTTAGGGGCTGGAATATCCTACGAGCAGTACTTC | CASSLGAGISYEQYF
TRBD2 | NA | TRBJ2-3 | TRBV5-1 | TGCGCCAGCAGCCAGGAGGGGACTAGCTTGGCAGATACGCAGTATTTT | CASSQEGTSLADTQYF
NA | NA | TRBJ2-7 | TRBV20-1 | TGCAGTGCTCAAGCATTCACTAGTTCCTACGAGCAGTACTTC | CSAQAFTSSYEQYF
NA | NA | TRBJ1-1 | TRBV7-9 | TGTGCCAGCAGCTCCCAGTCCCGACGCGTCGCTCTCTGGGGCACTAAAGCTTTCTTT | CASSSQSRRVALWGTKAFF
TRBD2 | many | TRBJ2-1 | TRBV20-1 | TGCAGTGCTGTACGACTAGCGGGAGGTCTTGGACACAATGAGCAGTTCTTC | CSAVRLAGGLGHNEQFF
TRBD2 | NA | TRBJ2-1 | TRBV6-2/TRBV6-3 | TGTGCCAGCAGTTACTCTAGCGGGACGATCTCCTACAATGAGCAGTTCTTC | CASSYSSGTISYNEQFF
TRBD1 | many | TRBJ1-1 | TRBV28 | TGTGCCAGCAGTCTTGGGACAGGGGGGTTTAGCACTGAAGCTTTCTTT | CASSLGTGGFSTEAFF
TRBD1 | many | TRBJ2-1 | TRBV27 | TGTGCCAGCAGTCCCCGTGCAGGGGGCTCCTACAATGAGCAGTTCTTC | CASSPRAGGSYNEQFF
TRBD2 | many | TRBJ2-7 | TRBV2 | TGTGCCATTCCTAGCGGGGGAACCTACGAGCAGTACTTC | CAIPSGGTYEQYF
NA | many | TRBJ2-1 | TRBV3-1 | TGTGCCAGCAGCCAGCGCGCGGTGAACAATGAGCAGTTCTTC | CASSQRAVNNEQFF
NA | many | TRBJ2-3 | TRBV11-2 | TGTGCCAGCAGCTTAAGGCCCCCCGATACGCAGTATTTT | CASSLRPPDTQYF
NA | many | TRBJ1-1 | TRBV10-3 | TGTGCCATCAAACAGGGGAACACTGAAGCTTTCTTT | CAIKQGNTEAFF
NA | many | TRBJ2-7 | TRBV27 | TGTGCCAGCAGTTTATCCGGGGGTCTCTACGAGCAGTACTTC | CASSLSGGLYEQYF
NA | NA | TRBJ1-1 | TRBV27 | TGTGCCAGCAGACCCCCATGGGACCTTTATAACACTGAAGCTTTCTTT | CASRPPWDLYNTEAFF
TRBD2 | few | TRBJ2-1 | TRBV7-9 | TGTGCCAGCAGCCCCAAACTAGCGGGAGGCTCCTACAATGAGCAGTTCTTC | CASSPKLAGGSYNEQFF
TRBD2 | NA | TRBJ2-5 | TRBV29-1 | TGCAGCGTTGGGGGGGGGGTCTGGGAGACCCAGTACTTC | CSVGGGVWETQYF
NA | many | TRBJ2-3 | TRBV14 | TGTGCCAGCAGCTATAACAGGAGGGATACGCAGTATTTT | CASSYNRRDTQYF
NA | few | TRBJ2-7 | TRBV6-1 | TGTGCCAGCAGTGAACGTCCTGGGGGTTCCTACGAGCAGTACTTC | CASSERPGGSYEQYF
NA | few | TRBJ1-5 | TRBV28 | TGTGCCAGCAGTCCCGGGCTGGGTCAGCCCCAGCATTTT | CASSPGLGQPQHF
TRBD2 | few | TRBJ2-5 | TRBV5-5 | TGTGCCAGCAGCCAAACTAGCGTGAAGTACCAAGAGACCCAGTACTTC | CASSQTSVKYQETQYF
TRBD1 | many | TRBJ1-2 | TRBV28 | TGTGCCAGCAGTTTAGGGGGAAGGACAGGGGAAGGCTACACCTTC | CASSLGGRTGEGYTF
NA | many | TRBJ1-1 | TRBV5-6 | TGTGCCAGCAGCCTCGGACCAGAAGCTTTCTTT | CASSLGPEAFF
TRBD2 | many | TRBJ2-7 | TRBV28 | TGTGCCAGCAGACTAGCGGGTTTCTCCTACGAGCAGTACTTC | CASRLAGFSYEQYF
TRBD2 | many | TRBJ2-7 | TRBV6-1 | TGTGCCAGCAGTTATTCCGCTAGCGGAACCTACGAGCAGTACTTC | CASSYSASGTYEQYF